This T cell receptor (beta chain) was captured by sequencing in a study of T cells in localized non-small cell lung cancer. General study results and limits: Longer survival (overall) was linked to higher T cell density in blood. Peak T cell clonality was found in uninvolved adjacent lung, exceeding tumor. Multi-region tumor sequencing was not done, so intratumor heterogeneity could not be excluded. Appearing in adjacent lung were a median around 60 of the top 100 tumor clones.

Clones were read by immunoSEQ multiplex PCR, and TCRdb kept only the in-frame ones, dropping some. Of some 140,000 clones in the sample, more than 70% are singletons; the top ten hold around 1.7%. The germline CDR1 and CDR2 sequences are DFQATT and SNEGSKA (reference sequence). The CDR3 contains 11 residues. The germline V and J ends were trimmed by 3 bases and 11 bases, with 13 bases remaining between them. Of note for this clone: Its cognate antigen is unknown.

The TCR originated in a female donor at least 60 years old with stage I lung adenocarcinoma. This sequence joins TRBV20-1 and TRBJ1-1, with D perhaps TRBD1 (5 bases). Specimen: peripheral blood, collected before any cancer treatment. CDR3 nucleotide sequence: TGCAGTGCTAGTCAGCCGGGGGGGGCTTTCTTT. This encodes CSASQPGGAFF.